One and the same sample provided the 11 T cell receptor beta chains below, sequenced in a study of siplizumab effects on memory and regulatory T cells. This table comes from immunoSEQ multiplex PCR, and its TCRdb copy is limited to in-frame clones, with some not included. The data contain fewer than 80,000 clones, 90% to 95% of them seen just once; the ten biggest clones take up 5%. The sample consisted of CD8+ T cells sorted from blood. The receptors originated from a human donor in good health.

The gene calls are TRBV9 and TRBJ2-3; 7 bases are a match to TRBD2. CDR3 size: 15 residues. V shed 0 bases and J 1 base; nucleotides not matched to a gene: 2. From germline, CDR1 is SGDLS and CDR2 YYNGEE. The DNA for the CDR3 is TGTGCCAGCAGCGTAGCCAGCGGGGGCACAGATACGCAGTATTTT. It translates to CASSVASGGTDTQYF.

The chain is built from TRBV9 and TRBJ2-1; either TRBD1 or TRBD2 may supply D (5 bases each). Germline V gene data show CDR1 as SGDLS and CDR2 as YYNGEE. There are 15 residues in the CDR3. V lost 0 bases, J lost 7 bases, and 14 bases lay in between. CDR3 bases: TGTGCCAGCAGCGTAGATGGGACCGGCCCGAATGAGCAGTTCTTC. This sequence encodes CASSVDGTGPNEQFF.

The chain uses TRBV30 and TRBJ1-2; D is perhaps TRBD1 (6 bases). Trimming shortened V by 4 bases and J by 6 bases, and 9 bases separated the two germline ends. There are 11 residues in the CDR3. Germline V gene sequence: CDR1 GTSNPN, CDR2 SVGIG (reference sequence). CDR3 nucleotide sequence: TGTGCCTGGAAGGGGGGACATGGCTACACCTTC. It yields the protein CAWKGGHGYTF.

The V and J genes are TRBV19 and TRBJ2-3; no firm D call. V gave up 3 bases and J gave up 0 bases, with 4 bases separating them. The CDR3 sequence is 13 residues long. Germline V lookup: CDR1 LNHDA, CDR2 SQIVND (reference sequence). The CDR3, as DNA: TGTGCCAGTAGTATGACAAGCACAGATACGCAGTATTTT. It yields the protein CASSMTSTDTQYF.

The V call is TRBV13, the J call TRBJ2-1; 10 nucleotides align to TRBD2. This CDR3 comprises 17 residues. Trimming took 4 bases from V and 2 from J; bases not matched to a gene: 8. Per germline, CDR1 PRHDT and CDR2 FYEKMQ (reference sequence). The CDR3 protein is CASSWNLLAGAYNEQFF. DNA for the CDR3: TGTGCCAGCAGCTGGAACCTGCTAGCGGGGGCCTACAATGAGCAGTTCTTC.

The chain employs TRBV27 and TRBJ1-5; maybe TRBD1 (6 bases). Per germline, CDR1 MNHEY and CDR2 SMNVEV (reference sequence). The CDR3 is 15 residues long. Trimming left V 5 bases short and J 0 bases short, with 11 bases between. The CDR3 DNA follows: TGTGCCAGCAGTCGGACAGAACTTAGCAATCAGCCCCAGCATTTT. Translation gives CASSRTELSNQPQHF.

The CDR3 DNA sequence: TGTGCCACTCCGGGACTTCCTAATTCACCCCTCCACTTT. This encodes CATPGLPNSPLHF. The chain carries TRBV2 and TRBJ1-6; D might be TRBD1 (5 bases). The CDR3 runs 13 residues. Trimming shortened V by 10 bases and J by 6 bases, and 13 bases separated the two germline ends. Germline CDR1 reads SNHLY; CDR2 reads FYNNEI.

V gene TRBV20-1 combines with J gene TRBJ1-2; D unresolved. CDR1 is DFQATT and CDR2 is SNEGSKA in the germline V gene (reference sequence). V shed 3 bases and J shed 10 bases, with 3 bases lying between them. The CDR3 runs to 8 residues. The CDR3 bases are TGCAGTGCTAGTCCCTACACCTTC. It is translated as CSASPYTF.

This chain uses TRBV10-3 with TRBJ1-1; 9 bases agree with TRBD1. This CDR3 is 13 amino acids long. Germline assignment: CDR1 ENHRY and CDR2 SYGVKD. V shed 10 bases, J shed 1 base, and the junction held 4 bases outside the gene matches. CDR3 bases: TGTGCCAACCGACAGGGGGGGAACACTGAAGCTTTCTTT. Amino acids: CANRQGGNTEAFF.

The chain combines TRBV5-1 with TRBJ2-3, with a weak D call TRBD2 (6 bases). The CDR3 length is 15 residues. Germline V lookup: CDR1 SGHRS, CDR2 YFSETQ. Trimming shortened V by 2 bases and J by 2 bases, and 12 bases separated the two germline ends. The DNA of the CDR3 is TGCGCCAGCAGCTTAGAGCGGGCCTTCACAGATACGCAGTATTTT. It codes for CASSLERAFTDTQYF.

The chain combines TRBV19 with TRBJ1-1, with unresolved D. Germline CDR1 and CDR2: LNHDA and SQIVND (reference sequence). The CDR3 loop spans 14 amino acids. Trimming stripped 2 bases from V and 4 bases from J, with 11 bases between. The CDR3 sequence: CASSIREGSTEAFF. CDR3 nucleotides: TGTGCCAGTAGTATAAGGGAGGGCTCCACTGAAGCTTTCTTT.